The clone carrying this T cell receptor (beta chain) is termed medium-sized. Trimming shortened V by 3 bases and J by 4 bases, and 6 bases separated the two germline ends. The germline CDR1 and CDR2 sequences are DFQATT and SNEGSKA (reference sequence). This CDR3 has 11 residues. Profiling relied on immunoSEQ multiplex PCR, and the TCRdb table lists in-frame clones only, not all of them. Altogether tens of thousands of clones are present, about 83% being singletons, with the ten largest covering around 1.6%. A history of autoimmune disease or systemic immunosuppression excluded patients. Samples of blood were obtained at baseline, on cycle 4 day 1, and on cycle 7 day 1. This entry comes from a study of OX40 agonist ivuxolimab in advanced cancers. Across the whole study: The mean age was approximately 60 years, ranging from roughly 23 to 90, with 65% to 90% of participants male.

The clonotype was recovered from an adult with an advanced solid tumor such as melanoma, head and neck, liver or kidney cancer. This sample comprised CD4+ or CD8+ T cells sorted from blood, obtained in a trial of the OX40 agonist ivuxolimab. The chain uses TRBV20-1 and TRBJ1-1, with D unclear. The CDR3 nucleotides are TGCAGTGCTAGTAAAAGCACTGAAGCTTTCTTT. It encodes CSASKSTEAFF.